This T cell receptor (beta chain) was profiled in a study of identical twins. CDR1 is KGHSH, CDR2 LQKENI, per germline. V was shortened by 3 bases and J by 6 bases, with 16 bases between the two germline ends. The CDR3 loop spans 15 amino acids. Using its own MiXCR run on the 5' RACE reads, TCRdb lists one record per CDR3 protein. The sample yields roughly 250,000 distinct CDR3 sequences, roughly an eighth seen once. Study observations and caveats: Insertions were reduced in abundant cord blood beta clonotypes but not in memory repertoires. The models systematically underestimated how much out-of-frame TCR alpha was shared in monozygotic twins. There was an excess of low generation probability in the out-of-frame alpha sequences that twins shared.

This clonotype has only a few counts. Its antigen is as yet unknown. The chain combines TRBV18 with TRBJ2-3, with D possibly TRBD2 on 6 matching bases. The TCR originated in a woman aged 18-29 years in good health. The sequencing input was memory (CD45RO+) T cells sorted from blood. CDR3 DNA: TGTGCCAGCTCACCCTTCACGGAGGGGATTGATACGCAGTATTTT. This sequence encodes CASSPFTEGIDTQYF.